The 13 T cell receptor beta chains listed next were all sequenced from one sample in a study of kidney transplant recipient with SARS-CoV-2 infection (dated by TCRdb to about 2021). For sequencing, an Illumina MiSeq was employed. TCRdb itself trimmed the public reads at Q25 with fastp, ran MiXCR and retained productive beta chains. Each CDR3 protein appears once, grouped with its most common genes and DNA. The sample data list under 300,000 distinct CDR3 sequences, and 29% of these were observed just once. Clones ranked in the top ten supply almost 7.5% of the sample. The sample's time point label, decoded: pre-pandemic baseline sample and day 111 after first positive SARS-CoV-2 test. Sequenced material: a blood sample, taken at baseline and around day 120 from a kidney transplant recipient. The receptor source for this set is a male patient between 25 and 39 years old who had COVID-19 and was a kidney transplant recipient. Some T cells seen after a transplant may have their origin in the graft donor.

A word on this clonotype: A much bigger clone sits one base away, suggesting this may be a read error. The rearrangement joins TRBV28 to TRBJ2-2; D perhaps matches TRBD1 (5 bases). The CDR3 covers 16 residues. The germline CDR1 and CDR2 sequences are MDHEN and SYDVKM. Trimming stripped 3 bases from V and 2 bases from J, with 13 bases between. CDR3 protein: CASSFLGAGNTGELFF. CDR3 DNA sequence: TGTGCCAGCAGTTTTTTAGGGGCAGGCAACACCGGGGAGCTGTTTTTT. The entire variable domain, with the rest obtained from reference TRBV28 and TRBJ2-2, is as follows: DVKVTQSSRYLVKRTGEKVFLECVQDMDHENMFWYRQDPGLGLRLIYFSYDVKMKEKGDIPEGYSVSREKKERFSLILESASTNQTSMYLCASSFLGAGNTGELFFGEGSRLTVL.

As regards this clonotype: Possible read error: a much larger clone is one base away. This chain uses TRBV20-1 with TRBJ2-1; weak D call: TRBD1 (6 bases). Germline V CDR1 and CDR2: DFQATT, SNEGSKA (reference sequence). This CDR3 contains 12 residues. The CDR3 DNA reads as TGCAGTGCTGGAGAGGGGGAAAATGAGCAGTTCTTC. Residues: CSAGEGENEQFF.

The table lists this clonotype with a few counts. This sequence joins TRBV19 and TRBJ2-1; perhaps TRBD2 as D (6 bases). This CDR3 contains 16 residues. Per the germline V gene, CDR1 is LNHDA and CDR2 is SQIVND (reference sequence). Trimming cost V 4 bases and J 0 bases, with 13 bases left between them. CDR3 nucleotide sequence: TGTGCCAGTAGTAGCCCCCCCGGGAGCTCCTACAATGAGCAGTTCTTC. Its translation is CASSSPPGSSYNEQFF.

On this clonotype: A much larger clone lies a single base off, so this may be a read error. The chain uses TRBV20-1 and TRBJ1-1; 7 bases align to TRBD1. The CDR3 runs 15 residues. Germline trimming cut 2 bases from V and 4 bases from J; bases unmatched to any gene: 10. Germline V gene lookup returns CDR1 DFQATT and CDR2 SNEGSKA (reference sequence). The CDR3 reads CSARNRQGSGTEAFF. The CDR3 DNA is TGCAGTGCTAGAAACCGACAGGGTAGTGGCACTGAAGCTTTCTTT.

The chain carries TRBV20-1 and TRBJ1-2; no clear D. V was clipped by 5 bases and J by 4 bases, with 23 bases between them. The germline V gene has CDR1 DFQATT and CDR2 SNEGSKA (reference sequence). This CDR3 has 16 residues. The CDR3 protein is CSAALWLFRRTYGYTF. The CDR3 nucleotides are TGCAGTGCTGCTCTGTGGCTGTTTCGAAGGACCTATGGCTACACCTTC.

This clonotype has a count of ten or more. The CDR3 DNA is TGTGCCACCTCTCAGCGACAGGCTCCAGATACGCAGTATTTT. Its protein is CATSQRQAPDTQYF. This chain uses TRBV15 with TRBJ2-3, with D possibly being TRBD1 (6 bases). The CDR3 has 14 amino acids. Germline V gives CDR1 LNHNV, CDR2 YYDKDF (reference sequence). V was pared by 8 bases and J by 4 bases, with 16 bases between.

Ten or more counts support this clonotype. The CDR3 loop reads CASSLSGLNEQYF. DNA for the CDR3: TGTGCCAGCAGTTTGTCAGGATTAAACGAGCAGTACTTC. The chain carries TRBV12-3 or TRBV12-4 and TRBJ2-7; D not resolved. Trimming removed 3 bases at V and 5 bases at J, with 11 bases between. The CDR3 contains 13 residues.

This clonotype was seen repeatedly, ten times or more. The chain is built from TRBV16 and TRBJ1-2; D unclear. The CDR3 is made up of 17 amino acids. From germline, CDR1 is KGHSY and CDR2 FQNENV. With 5 bases removed from V and 4 bases from J, the gap between germline ends came to 23 bases. The CDR3 nucleotides read TGTGCCAGCAGCTTCTACGTGGTCGTTAGAAAGACCTATGGCTACACCTTC. This sequence encodes CASSFYVVVRKTYGYTF.

This clonotype occurred many times. J is TRBJ2-7 and V is TRBV5-1; the match to TRBD2 covers 10 bases. This CDR3 region has 14 residues. Germline V CDR1 and CDR2: SGHRS, YFSETQ. With V trimmed by 7 bases and J by 5 bases, 9 bases remained unmatched. CDR3 DNA: TGCGCCAGCTGCCTAGCGGGAGAAGGGGACGAGCAGTACTTC. Translation gives CASCLAGEGDEQYF.

Comments on this clonotype: This may arise from a read error, as a much more abundant clone is one base away. The chain is built from TRBV6-1 and TRBJ2-7, with D possibly being TRBD2 (6 bases). With 2 bases removed from V and 2 bases from J, the gap between germline ends came to 13 bases. CDR3 length equals 15 residues. The V gene's germline CDR1 is MNHNS and CDR2 SASEGT. CDR3: CASSESGVSPYEQYF. The CDR3 region has the DNA TGTGCCAGCAGTGAATCGGGAGTTTCTCCCTACGAGCAGTACTTC.

This clonotype was seen many times. The V and J genes are TRBV28 and TRBJ1-6; D is perhaps TRBD1 (5 bases). The CDR3 is 12 amino acids. Germline V CDR1 and CDR2: MDHEN, SYDVKM. Trimming shortened V by 3 bases and J by 10 bases, and 7 bases separated the two germline ends. For the CDR3, the DNA is TGTGCCAGCAGTTTGCCAGGGTCACCCCTCCACTTT. The encoded protein is CASSLPGSPLHF.

In its sample, this clonotype was seen many times. The chain uses TRBV4-2 and TRBJ1-1; TRBD1 aligns across 8 bases. Trimming cost V 4 bases and J 12 bases; bases outside gene matches: 7. The CDR3 contains 12 residues. Germline CDR1 reads LGHNA; CDR2 reads YNFKEQ. CDR3 in DNA: TGTGCCAGCAGCCGAGAGACAGGGGTGACTTTCTTT. Its translation is CASSRETGVTFF.

The sample holds many counts of this clonotype. The V and J genes are TRBV27 and TRBJ2-7; 8 positions agree with TRBD2. V shed 10 bases, J shed 6 bases, and the junction held 11 bases outside the gene matches. The CDR3 runs to 13 residues. From germline, CDR1 is MNHEY and CDR2 SMNVEV (reference sequence). CDR3 loop: CATHRAGGSEQYF. CDR3 coding DNA: TGTGCCACCCACCGTGCGGGAGGTAGCGAGCAGTACTTC.